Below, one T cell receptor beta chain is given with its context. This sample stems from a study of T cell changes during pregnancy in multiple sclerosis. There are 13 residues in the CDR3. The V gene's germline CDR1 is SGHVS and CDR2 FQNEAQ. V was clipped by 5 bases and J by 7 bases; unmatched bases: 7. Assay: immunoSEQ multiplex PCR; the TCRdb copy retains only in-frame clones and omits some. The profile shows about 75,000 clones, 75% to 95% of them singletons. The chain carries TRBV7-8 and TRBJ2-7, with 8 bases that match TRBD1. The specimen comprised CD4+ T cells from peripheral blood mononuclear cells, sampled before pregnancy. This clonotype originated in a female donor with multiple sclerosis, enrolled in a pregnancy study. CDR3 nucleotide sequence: TGTGCCAGCAGCATGACAGGGGTTCGGGAGCAGTACTTC. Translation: CASSMTGVREQYF.